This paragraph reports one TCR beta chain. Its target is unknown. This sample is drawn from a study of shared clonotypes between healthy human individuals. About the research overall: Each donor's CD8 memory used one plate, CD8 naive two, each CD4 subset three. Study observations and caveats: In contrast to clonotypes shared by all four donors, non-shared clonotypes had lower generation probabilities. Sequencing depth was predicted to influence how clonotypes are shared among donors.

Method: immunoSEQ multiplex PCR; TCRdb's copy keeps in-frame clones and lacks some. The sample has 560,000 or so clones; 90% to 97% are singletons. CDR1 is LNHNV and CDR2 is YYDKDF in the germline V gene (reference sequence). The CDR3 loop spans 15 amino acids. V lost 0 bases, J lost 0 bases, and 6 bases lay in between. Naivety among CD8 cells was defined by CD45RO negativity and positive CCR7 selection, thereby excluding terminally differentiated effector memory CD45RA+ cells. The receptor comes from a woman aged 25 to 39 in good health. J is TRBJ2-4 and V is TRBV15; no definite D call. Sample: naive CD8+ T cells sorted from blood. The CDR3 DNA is TGTGCCACCAGCAGAGATCCCCTAGCCAAAAACATTCAGTACTTC. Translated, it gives CATSRDPLAKNIQYF.